Below, 9 T cell receptor beta chains from the same sample are listed, as sequenced in a study of OX40 agonist ivuxolimab in advanced cancers. TCRdb's copy holds only in-frame clones and misses some; the assay was immunoSEQ multiplex PCR. The sample holds tens of thousands of clones, around 83% seen once. The source material was CD4+ or CD8+ T cells sorted from blood, sampled in a trial of the OX40 agonist ivuxolimab. Receptors originate from an adult with an advanced solid tumor such as melanoma, head and neck, liver or kidney cancer.

The rearrangement uses TRBV7-2 and TRBJ2-1, with 7 bases aligning to TRBD2. J lost 7 bases, V lost 7 bases, and 10 bases had no gene match. From germline, CDR1 is SGHTA and CDR2 FQGNSA. The CDR3 length is 14 residues. CDR3 region: CASNRGGGINEQFF. The DNA of the CDR3 is TGTGCCAGCAATAGGGGCGGGGGAATAAATGAGCAGTTCTTC.

The chain recombines TRBV11-3 with TRBJ1-1, with 11 bases lining up with TRBD1. V shed 5 bases, J shed 2 bases, and the junction held 10 bases outside the gene matches. This CDR3 has 17 residues. Germline-derived CDR1 and CDR2 are SGHNT and YENEEA. Written as DNA, the CDR3 is TGTGCCAGCAGCCAGGCCCCGGGACAGGGGGTTAACACTGAAGCTTTCTTT. The encoded protein is CASSQAPGQGVNTEAFF.

A few counts support this clone. V and J are TRBV5-1 and TRBJ2-5; D tentatively fits TRBD1 or TRBD2 (5 bases each). V lost 4 bases, J lost 5 bases, and 15 bases lay in between. The germline gives CDR1 SGHRS, CDR2 YFSETQ. The CDR3 is made up of 14 amino acids. The CDR3 protein is CASSLVGPGETQYF. The CDR3 bases are TGCGCCAGCAGCCTGGTGGGACCGGGGGAGACCCAGTACTTC.

The rearrangement joins TRBV27 to TRBJ2-7; 8 bases align to TRBD2. The CDR3 runs to 17 residues. Germline CDR1 and CDR2: MNHEY and SMNVEV (reference sequence). J lost 6 bases, V lost 1 base, and 14 bases had no gene match. The DNA of the CDR3 is TGTGCCAGCAGTTTATTGGGCGCGGGACTAGAAGTACGCGAGCAGTACTTC. This encodes CASSLLGAGLEVREQYF.

This clone showed up just a few times. The chain carries TRBV6-6 and TRBJ2-7; TRBD1 might be the D (5 bases). CDR3 length: 13 residues. Trimming cost V 7 bases and J 2 bases, with 12 bases left between them. Germline CDR1 MNHNY, CDR2 SVGAGI (reference sequence). CDR3 in amino acids: CASNPGYTYEQYF. DNA of the CDR3: TGTGCCAGCAACCCAGGGTATACCTACGAGCAGTACTTC.

This chain links TRBV5-4 with TRBJ2-5, with 7 bases matching TRBD1. The CDR3 is 15 amino acids. Germline V gives CDR1 SGHNT, CDR2 YYREEE (reference sequence). Germline trimming cut 2 bases from V and 2 bases from J; bases unmatched to any gene: 6. The CDR3: CASSFPGQRQETQYF. CDR3 DNA: TGTGCCAGCAGCTTTCCGGGACAGCGTCAAGAGACCCAGTACTTC.

The chain employs TRBV5-1 and TRBJ2-2, with 9 bases matching TRBD2. In germline, CDR1 is SGHRS, CDR2 YFSETQ. The CDR3 totals 15 residues. With 0 bases clipped from V and 6 bases from J, the junction kept 3 bases outside the gene matches. The CDR3 region is CASSLVGLAAGELFF. CDR3 bases: TGCGCCAGCAGCTTGGTGGGACTAGCAGCCGGGGAGCTGTTTTTT.

This rearrangement joins TRBV2 to TRBJ1-6; no clear D. The CDR3 length is 14 residues. CDR1 SNHLY and CDR2 FYNNEI come from the germline V gene. V was clipped by 8 bases and J by 7 bases, with 15 bases between them. The CDR3 here is CASGIIQVNSPLHF. The CDR3 DNA reads as TGTGCCAGCGGAATAATCCAGGTGAATTCACCCCTCCACTTT.

This chain uses TRBV5-1 with TRBJ2-3, with D perhaps matching TRBD2 (6 bases). Trimming left V 5 bases short and J 3 bases short, with 16 bases between. The CDR3 is 15 amino acids. From germline, CDR1 is SGHRS and CDR2 YFSETQ. CDR3 residues: CASSPTGVSTDTQYF. In nucleotides, the CDR3 is TGCGCCAGCAGTCCTACGGGGGTTTCGACAGATACGCAGTATTTT. Together with reference TRBV5-1 and TRBJ2-3, the CDR3 gives the full variable domain: KAGVTQTPRYLIKTRGQQVTLSCSPISGHRSVSWYQQTPGQGLQFLFEYFSETQRNKGNFPGRFSGRQFSNSRSEMNVSTLELGDSALYLCASSPTGVSTDTQYFGPGTRLTVL.